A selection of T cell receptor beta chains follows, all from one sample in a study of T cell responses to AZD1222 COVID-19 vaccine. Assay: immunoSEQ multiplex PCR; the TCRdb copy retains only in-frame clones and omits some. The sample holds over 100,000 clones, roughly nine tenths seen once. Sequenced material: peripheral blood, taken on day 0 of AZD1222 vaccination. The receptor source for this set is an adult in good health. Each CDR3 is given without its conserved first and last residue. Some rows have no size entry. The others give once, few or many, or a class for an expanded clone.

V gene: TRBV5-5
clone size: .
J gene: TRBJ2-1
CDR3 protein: ASSPTGDEQF

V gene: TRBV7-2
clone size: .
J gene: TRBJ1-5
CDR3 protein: ASSSVNSNQPQH

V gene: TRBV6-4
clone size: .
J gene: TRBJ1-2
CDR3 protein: ASSEQGANGYT

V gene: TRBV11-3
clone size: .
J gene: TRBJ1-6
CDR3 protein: ASSFGGKDRSSYNSPLH

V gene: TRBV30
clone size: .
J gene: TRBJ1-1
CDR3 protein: AWSVRRSRNTEAF

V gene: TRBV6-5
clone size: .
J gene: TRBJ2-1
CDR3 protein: ATTTGTSGSNEQF

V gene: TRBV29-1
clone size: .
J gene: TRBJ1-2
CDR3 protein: SVPGQGVRDYGYT

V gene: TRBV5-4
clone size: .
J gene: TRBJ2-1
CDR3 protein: ASRAGLAANEQF

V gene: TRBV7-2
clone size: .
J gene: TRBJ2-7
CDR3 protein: ASSLEGTGNLKQY

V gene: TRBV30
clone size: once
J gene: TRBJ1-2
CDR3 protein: AWSDRTDYGYT

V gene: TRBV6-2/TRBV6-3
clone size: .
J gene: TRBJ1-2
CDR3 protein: ASSKPGTGNYGYT

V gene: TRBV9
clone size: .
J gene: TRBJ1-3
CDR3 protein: ASSPQVGGNTIY

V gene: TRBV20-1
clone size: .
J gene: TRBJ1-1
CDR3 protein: SAVRDPEAF

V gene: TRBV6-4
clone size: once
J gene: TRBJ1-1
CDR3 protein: ASSPGTANTEAF

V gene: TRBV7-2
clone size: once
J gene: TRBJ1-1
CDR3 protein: ASSLPGHLNTEAF

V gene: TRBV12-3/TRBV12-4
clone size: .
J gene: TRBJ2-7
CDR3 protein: ASSFGLGEQY

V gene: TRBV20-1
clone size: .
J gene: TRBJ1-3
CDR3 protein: SARLGNTIY

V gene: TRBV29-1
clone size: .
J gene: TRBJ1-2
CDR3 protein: SVHGQGDWGGYT

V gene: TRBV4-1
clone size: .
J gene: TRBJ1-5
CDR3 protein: ASSPGTPNQPQH

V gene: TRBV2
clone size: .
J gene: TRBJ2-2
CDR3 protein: ASSDVRVNTGELF

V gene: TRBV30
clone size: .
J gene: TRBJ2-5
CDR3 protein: ASIGGQRQETQY

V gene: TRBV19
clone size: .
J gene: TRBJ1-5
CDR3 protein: ASSGGQGYQPQH

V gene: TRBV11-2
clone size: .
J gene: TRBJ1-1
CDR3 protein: ASSSTTGLTGAF

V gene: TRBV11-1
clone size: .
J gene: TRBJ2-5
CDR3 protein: ASSPARTRQETQY

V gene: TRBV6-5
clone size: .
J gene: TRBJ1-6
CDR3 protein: ASSYSTGYGDSPLH

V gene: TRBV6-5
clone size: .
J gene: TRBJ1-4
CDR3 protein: ASRQGGLF

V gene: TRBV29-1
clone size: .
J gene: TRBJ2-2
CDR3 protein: SFSRGPNTGELF

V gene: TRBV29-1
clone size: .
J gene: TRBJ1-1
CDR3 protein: SVEAVGTEAF

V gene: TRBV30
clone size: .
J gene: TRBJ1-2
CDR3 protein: AWRDRGHYGYT

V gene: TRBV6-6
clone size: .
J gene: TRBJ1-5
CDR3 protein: ASSYLSPSPQH

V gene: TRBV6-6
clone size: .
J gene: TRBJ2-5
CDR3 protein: ASSYSDGGPKNNY

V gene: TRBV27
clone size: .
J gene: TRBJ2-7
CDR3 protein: ASSLTRGGRYEQY

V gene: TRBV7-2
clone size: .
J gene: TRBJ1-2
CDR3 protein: ASSLGTGRANYGYT

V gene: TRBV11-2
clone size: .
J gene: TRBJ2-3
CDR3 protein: ASSWGDSTDTQY

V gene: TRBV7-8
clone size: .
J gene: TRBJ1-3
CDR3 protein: ASSLPGRRFVGSGNTIY

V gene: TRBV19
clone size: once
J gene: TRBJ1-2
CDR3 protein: ASSPRGARGGYT

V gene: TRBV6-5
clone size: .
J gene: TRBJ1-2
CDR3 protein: ASKRTENYGYT

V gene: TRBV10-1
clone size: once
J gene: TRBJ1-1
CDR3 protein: ASSPTGLGTEAF

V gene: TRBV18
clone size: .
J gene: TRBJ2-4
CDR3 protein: ASSPPGTKNIQY

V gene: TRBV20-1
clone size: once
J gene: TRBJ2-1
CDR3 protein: SASLSASGRGEQF

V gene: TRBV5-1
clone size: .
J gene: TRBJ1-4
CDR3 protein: ASSTDPGQGREKLF

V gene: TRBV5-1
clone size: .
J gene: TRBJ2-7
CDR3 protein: ASSWTGPGYEQY

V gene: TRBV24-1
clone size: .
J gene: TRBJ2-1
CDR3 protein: ATSDPDRPEQF

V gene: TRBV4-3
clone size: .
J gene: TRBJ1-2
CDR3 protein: ASSQERTTSDVYGYT

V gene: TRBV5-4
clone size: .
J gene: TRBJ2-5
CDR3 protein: ASAQGPDPTETQY

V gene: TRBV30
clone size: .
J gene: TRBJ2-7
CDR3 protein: AWSRGLAAREEQY

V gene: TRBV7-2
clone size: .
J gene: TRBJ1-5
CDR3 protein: ASSLGEGGYQPQH

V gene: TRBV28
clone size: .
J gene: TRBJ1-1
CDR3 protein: ASSLWDSNTEAF

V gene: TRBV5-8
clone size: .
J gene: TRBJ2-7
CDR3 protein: ASSFGASGSGQY

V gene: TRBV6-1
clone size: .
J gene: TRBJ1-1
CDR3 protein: ASSETPSQAANTEAF

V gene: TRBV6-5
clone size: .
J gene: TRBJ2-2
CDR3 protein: ASRRGGSTGELF